This T cell receptor beta chain was profiled in a study of PD-1 blockade in classical Hodgkin lymphoma. Study-level findings and limits: Nivolumab initiation under 1 year post-ASCT meant exclusion. A reduction in baseline TCR diversity was reportedly seen in newly diagnosed patients relative to healthy donors. Reasons behind the repertoire differences stay unclear, perhaps disease activity or earlier therapy.

The CDR3 contains 14 residues. Germline CDR1 reads MNHNY; CDR2 reads SVGAGI (reference sequence). V was clipped by 4 bases and J by 3 bases, with 9 bases between them. As concerns this clone: The antigen is not known.

Sequencing was performed with immunoSEQ multiplex PCR; in TCRdb, only in-frame clones are kept and a portion is missing. This sample has roughly 62,000 clones, with about 91% found just once. Every patient relapsed after autologous stem cell transplantation, and brentuximab vedotin exposure varied. The best responses consisted of complete response, partial response or progressive disease. This chain links TRBV6-6 with TRBJ1-4, with D tentatively TRBD1 (5 bases). The receptor comes from a human donor with classical Hodgkin lymphoma. The specimen comprised peripheral blood mononuclear cells (PBMCs), sampled at baseline. The CDR3 nucleotides read TGTGCCAGCAGTTCAGGGAAGGCTAATGAAAAACTGTTTTTT. It translates to CASSSGKANEKLFF.